This T cell receptor (beta chain) was sequenced during a study of cytomegalovirus exposure and HLA in healthy donors. Notes on the study in general: In vitro assays verified that a few CMV-associated chains recognized CMV antigens specifically. Later findings reportedly placed an Asian-associated ancestry cluster below the roughly 700-donor mean for N-insertions. In a later analysis, DRB1 alleles had the most associated TCRs; HLA-C alleles the fewest. In a later analysis, TCR beta V- and J-gene trimming showed a link to a missense DCLRE1C variant.

On this clone: The antigen remains unidentified.

Amplification used 60 Vbeta primers and 13 Jbeta primers. Some clones are missing from TCRdb's copy, which holds only in-frame ones; the method was immunoSEQ multiplex PCR. The table shows some 130,000 clones, with about three quarters occurring only once. V was clipped by 6 bases and J by 4 bases; unmatched bases: 10. In germline, CDR1 is MGHDK, CDR2 SYGVNS. The CDR3 contains 16 residues. The sequence was obtained from a male donor in good health and CMV-seronegative. Input material: PBMCs. This sequence joins TRBV25-1 and TRBJ2-3; 10 bases are shared with TRBD2. As DNA, the CDR3 is TGTGCCAGCAGCAGAGCGGGGGGGCCAATGGCAGATACGCAGTATTTT. Its translation is CASSRAGGPMADTQYF.